This T cell receptor (beta chain) originates from a study of blood T cell repertoires in COVID-19. Study summary: PBMCs, B-cell-depleted T cells, or T cells were the source of the cDNA or gDNA that made up the material.

The repertoire was sequenced with immunoSEQ multiplex PCR; TCRdb's copy has only in-frame clones and lacks some. The sample gives 150,000 to 200,000 clones, around 81% of which show up once; 6% is in the top ten. Germline CDR1 reads GTSNPN; CDR2 reads SVGIG (reference sequence). Trimming stripped 0 bases from V and 8 bases from J, with 5 bases between. This CDR3 is 11 amino acids long. The TCR was taken from a man aged 40-55 years who had recovered from COVID-19. The sequenced material came from PBMCs or T cells enriched from blood (not recorded which). V and J are TRBV30 and TRBJ1-3; no reliable D call. The CDR3 loop is CAWSVLDTIYF. DNA for the CDR3: TGTGCCTGGAGTGTACTGGACACCATATATTTT.